Sequencing of this T cell receptor (beta chain) was carried out in a study of blood T cells in healthy people across ages. Of note for this clonotype: Antigen specificity is unknown.

Study findings and constraints: As age increased, TCR beta diversity per million T cells fell in a roughly linear fashion. Considered underestimates were the diversity estimates obtained from one million T cells.

Trimming removed 6 bases at V and 4 bases at J, with 18 bases between. The CDR3 totals 15 residues. Looked up from germline, CDR1 is MDHEN and CDR2 is SYDVKM. A second PCR of about 7 to 11 cycles used a sample-barcoded 5' primer and a J-beta primer mix. TCRdb called the 5' RACE reads again in MiXCR, with one record for every CDR3 protein. Here the sample spans hundreds of thousands of distinct CDR3 sequences, approximately 52% being singletons. Sequenced material: blood. The J gene is TRBJ2-5, the V gene TRBV28; perhaps D is TRBD1 or TRBD2 (5 bases each). The TCR comes from an elderly woman in good health. Here the CDR3 reads CASRPPRDGGETQYF. Written as DNA, the CDR3 is TGTGCCAGCAGACCCCCCCGGGACGGCGGAGAGACCCAGTACTTC. Filled out from reference TRBV28 and TRBJ2-5, the complete variable domain reads DVKVTQSSRYLVKRTGEKVFLECVQDMDHENMFWYRQDPGLGLRLIYFSYDVKMKEKGDIPEGYSVSREKKERFSLILESASTNQTSMYLCASRPPRDGGETQYFGPGTRLLVL.